The 19 T cell receptor beta chains below were found in one sample sequenced in a study of T cells in Graves' hyperthyroidism and ophthalmopathy. Template material for amplifying TCR beta CDR3 regions consisted of RNA transcripts. First-round RT-PCR with HTBI primers amplified the TCR CDR3 region. TCRdb processed the multiplex PCR reads anew with MiXCR; each CDR3 protein has one entry. The sample includes a few hundred thousand distinct CDR3 sequences, 46% of them seen just once. The specimen sequenced was peripheral blood or thyroid tissue (not recorded which). Every receptor here comes from an adult woman with Graves' disease, either hyperthyroidism or ophthalmopathy (not recorded which).

The sample holds a few counts of this clonotype. This rearrangement joins TRBV24-1 to TRBJ2-5; D is perhaps TRBD1 (6 bases). This CDR3 spans 12 amino acids. V lost 10 bases and J lost 2, with 10 bases in between. CDR1 is KGHDR, CDR2 SFDVKD, per germline. CDR3 amino acids: CATGQTQETQYF. The CDR3 DNA follows: TGTGCCACTGGACAGACACAAGAGACCCAGTACTTC.

The gene calls are TRBV19 and TRBJ1-2, with D possibly TRBD1 on 6 matching bases. CDR1 and CDR2 from the germline V gene are LNHDA and SQIVND (reference sequence). The V end was cut by 3 bases, the J end by 8 bases, with 13 bases between. The CDR3 is 13 residues long. The CDR3 sequence: CASSIQTGAGYTF. The CDR3 DNA reads TGTGCCAGTAGTATCCAAACGGGGGCCGGCTACACCTTC.

On this clonotype itself: Mismatch with germline at one junction end may stem from a read error. CDR3 bases: TGTGCTAGCAGCCCTCGCGCGAACACCGGGGAGCTGTTTTTT. Amino acids: CASSPRANTGELFF. This chain joins TRBV7-7 and TRBJ2-2; D not resolved. In germline, CDR1 is SSHAT, CDR2 FNYEAQ (reference sequence). The CDR3 runs to 14 residues.

This chain connects TRBV6-1 to TRBJ1-2; TRBD1 agrees at 10 bases. Germline V gene lookup returns CDR1 MNHNS and CDR2 SASEGT. The CDR3 loop spans 15 amino acids. V lost 7 bases to trimming and J lost 4 bases; unmatched junction nucleotides: 9. CDR3 coding DNA: TGTGCCAGCACCACCCGGGACAGGGGCCTCTATGGCTACACCTTC. Its translation: CASTTRDRGLYGYTF.

The sample holds a few counts of this clonotype. V usage is TRBV10-3 and J usage is TRBJ2-7; D call uncertain. Trimming removed 3 bases from V and 5 bases from J, with 11 bases in between. CDR3 length: 13 amino acids. Germline CDR1 reads ENHRY; CDR2 reads SYGVKD. CDR3 in DNA: TGTGCCATCAGTGATCGGTCGGCGGACGAGCAGTACTTC. This codes for CAISDRSADEQYF.

Only a few counts were recorded for this clonotype. The chain links TRBV7-9 to TRBJ1-4; D gene uncertain. There are 11 residues in the CDR3. Germline assignment: CDR1 SEHNR and CDR2 FQNEAQ (reference sequence). Trimming removed 4 bases at V and 12 bases at J, with 9 bases between. The CDR3 DNA follows: TGTGCCAGCAGCTCCGGGAAAGAACTGTTTTTT. Protein sequence: CASSSGKELFF.

This chain uses TRBV6-6 with TRBJ2-3, with a tentative D call TRBD1 (5 bases). The CDR3 spans 15 residues. Per germline, CDR1 MNHNY and CDR2 SVGAGI (reference sequence). V lost 6 bases and J 2 bases, leaving 15 bases between the germline ends. This CDR3 is CASSPSREDTDTQYF. The CDR3 DNA reads TGTGCCAGCAGCCCCTCCAGGGAAGACACAGATACGCAGTATTTT.

The rearrangement links TRBV20-1 to TRBJ2-7; TRBD2 matches 8 bases. Germline CDR1 reads DFQATT; CDR2 reads SNEGSKA (reference sequence). The junction had 11 bases not matched to a gene; V was cut back by 4 bases and J by 0 bases. The CDR3 is made up of 16 amino acids. The CDR3 is CSAISGTSGHSYEQYF. The CDR3 DNA reads TGCAGTGCTATTAGTGGTACTAGCGGACACTCCTACGAGCAGTACTTC.

The chain carries TRBV19 and TRBJ1-3; weak D call: TRBD1 (5 bases). The germline V and J ends were trimmed by 7 bases and 5 bases, with 12 bases remaining between them. The CDR3 is made up of 13 amino acids. Germline CDR1 is LNHDA and CDR2 is SQIVND (reference sequence). Here the CDR3 reads CASTGTLRNTIYF. CDR3 DNA sequence: TGTGCCAGTACCGGGACTTTGAGAAACACCATATATTTT. Looking up the rest from reference TRBV19 and TRBJ1-3 gives the full variable domain: DGGITQSPKYLFRKEGQNVTLSCEQNLNHDAMYWYRQDPGQGLRLIYYSQIVNDFQKGDIAEGYSVSREKKESFPLTVTSAQKNPTAFYLCASTGTLRNTIYFGEGSWLTVV.

This clonotype was observed a handful of times. The chain is built from TRBV2 and TRBJ1-6; D may be TRBD1 (5 bases). Per germline, CDR1 SNHLY and CDR2 FYNNEI. Trimming took off 7 bases at V and 6 bases at J, with 16 bases between the two ends. The CDR3 spans 15 residues. CDR3 protein: CASTVRYRSNSPLHF. CDR3 DNA: TGTGCCAGCACCGTGAGGTACAGGAGTAATTCACCCCTCCACTTT.

This clonotype was counted many times. This chain links TRBV20-1 with TRBJ2-5; TRBD2 matches at 12 bases. CDR1 and CDR2 from the germline V gene are DFQATT and SNEGSKA (reference sequence). The CDR3 consists of 15 residues. The V segment lost 4 bases and the J segment 3 bases; nucleotides outside the gene matches: 6. CDR3 DNA: TGCAGTGCTAAGACTAGCGGGAGAGCTAAAGAGACCCAGTACTTC. Translated: CSAKTSGRAKETQYF.

This sequence joins TRBV10-2 and TRBJ1-1, with D unresolved. CDR3 length: 14 residues. Germline V gene lookup returns CDR1 WSHSY and CDR2 SAAADI. Trimming removed 6 bases from V and 1 base from J, with 12 bases in between. Written as DNA, the CDR3 is TGCGCCAGCAGCCCAGGAGGTTCGAACACTGAAGCTTTCTTT. Translated, it gives CASSPGGSNTEAFF.

V is TRBV6-5 and J is TRBJ2-2; 7 bases agree with TRBD1. Germline V gene sequence: CDR1 MNHEY, CDR2 SVGAGI. The J segment lost 3 bases and the V segment lost 8 bases, leaving 6 bases of the junction unmatched. CDR3 length: 14 amino acids. CDR3 nucleotides: TGTGCCAGCGAGAAGGGGGCCGACACCGGGGAGCTGTTTTTT. Its protein product is CASEKGADTGELFF.

The rearrangement joins TRBV6-5 to TRBJ1-1, with TRBD1 identical over 9 bases. V shed 6 bases, J shed 4 bases, and the junction held 9 bases outside the gene matches. Per germline, CDR1 MNHEY and CDR2 SVGAGI. The CDR3 runs to 15 residues. The CDR3 sequence: CASSLPGQGFTEAFF. The CDR3, as DNA: TGTGCCAGCAGCCTCCCTGGACAGGGGTTCACTGAAGCTTTCTTT.

This clonotype was counted a single time. This may come from a read error, since a much larger clone is one base off. The chain employs TRBV10-3 and TRBJ2-5; 8 bases map to TRBD1. CDR1 is ENHRY and CDR2 is SYGVKD in the germline V gene. This CDR3 region has 13 residues. V lost 11 bases and J lost 5; bases outside the gene matches: 10. CDR3 loop: CAVKAGGDETQYF. CDR3 in DNA: TGTGCCGTCAAGGCAGGGGGCGATGAGACCCAGTACTTC.

This clonotype was seen ten or more times. This chain uses TRBV5-5 with TRBJ1-2; TRBD1 matches 8 bases. CDR1 SGHKS and CDR2 YYEKEE come from the germline V gene (reference sequence). V lost 2 bases to trimming and J lost 4 bases; unmatched junction nucleotides: 7. The CDR3 is 15 residues long. For the CDR3, the DNA is TGTGCCAGCAGCTTAAACCCAGGGGGCGGCTATGGCTACACCTTC. Protein sequence: CASSLNPGGGYGYTF.

There are many counts of this clonotype. The J gene is TRBJ1-1, the V gene TRBV20-1; 7 bases are a match to TRBD1. Per germline, CDR1 DFQATT and CDR2 SNEGSKA (reference sequence). With V trimmed by 3 bases and J by 3 bases, 7 bases remained unmatched. This CDR3 has 14 amino acids. CDR3 nucleotides: TGCAGTGCTAGTGTAGCACAGGGGTACACTGAAGCTTTCTTT. Translating it yields CSASVAQGYTEAFF.

Only a few counts were recorded for this clonotype. This chain connects TRBV9 to TRBJ2-2; D is unresolved. Germline V gene lookup returns CDR1 SGDLS and CDR2 YYNGEE. The CDR3 length is 14 residues. The V and J ends lost 2 bases and 0 bases respectively, with 5 bases between them. The CDR3 region has the DNA TGTGCCAGCAGCGTCCGGGCGAACACCGGGGAGCTGTTTTTT. Translated, it gives CASSVRANTGELFF.

As regards this clonotype: A much larger clone lies a single base off, so this may be a read error. The CDR3 is CSARPRAGVIEPKHF. In DNA form, the CDR3 reads TGCAGTGCTAGACCCCGGGCGGGGGTTATAGAGCCCAAGCATTTT. The rearrangement uses TRBV20-1 and TRBJ1-5; possible D gene TRBD1, 5 bases. Germline CDR1 DFQATT, CDR2 SNEGSKA (reference sequence). The length of the CDR3 is 15 residues.